This is a list of T cell receptor beta chains from one sample in a study of blood T cell repertoires in COVID-19. Clones were read by immunoSEQ multiplex PCR, and TCRdb kept only the in-frame ones, dropping some. The top ten clones hold 4.5% to 5% of a sample with around 200,000 clones, approximately 84% of them seen once. Source material: peripheral blood. These receptor sequences come from a woman older than 75 with acute or convalescent COVID-19. The CDR3 runs from the conserved cysteine through the conserved F or W. A D gene is named only where the DNA matches it firmly. Clone size, where shown, is once, few, many, or a class for clones that have expanded.

length	J	size	V	D	DNA	CDR3
15	TRBJ1-4	NA	TRBV4-2	NA	TGTGCCAGCAGCCAAGTTTCCTGGGAGGATGAAAAACTGTTTTTT	CASSQVSWEDEKLFF
18	TRBJ2-1	NA	TRBV28	TRBD2	TGTGCCAGCAGTTCCCGACTCACTAGCGGGAGGAAGGACAATGAGCAGTTCTTC	CASSSRLTSGRKDNEQFF
16	TRBJ2-2	once	TRBV7-8	NA	TGTGCCAGCAGCTTAGCGGCCAGGGGGGACACCGGGGAGCTGTTTTTT	CASSLAARGDTGELFF
14	TRBJ2-7	few	TRBV5-6	NA	TGTGCCAGCAGCTTGCAGCGGACCTACTACGAGCAGTACTTC	CASSLQRTYYEQYF
11	TRBJ1-5	NA	TRBV12-3/TRBV12-4	NA	TGTGCCAGCAGGTCCAGAGGGCCCCAGCATTTT	CASRSRGPQHF
16	TRBJ2-2	NA	TRBV7-8	TRBD2	TGTGCCAGCAGCCTCAGACTAGCGGGGAACACCGGGGAGCTGTTTTTT	CASSLRLAGNTGELFF
15	TRBJ2-1	once	TRBV7-2	NA	TGTGCCAGCAGCTTAACTAGGCCCTCCTACAATGAGCAGTTCTTC	CASSLTRPSYNEQFF
19	TRBJ2-1	once	TRBV4-2	TRBD2	TGTGCCAGCAGCCAAGAGGGGACTAGCGGGAGATGGCCCTACAATGAGCAGTTCTTC	CASSQEGTSGRWPYNEQFF
15	TRBJ2-5	NA	TRBV11-3	TRBD2	TGTGCCAGCAGCAAAACTAGCGGGAGTGTGGAGACCCAGTACTTC	CASSKTSGSVETQYF
17	TRBJ1-2	NA	TRBV5-1	NA	TGCGCCAGCAGCTTAACTCCCTCTGTAGGGGTTAACTATGGCTACACCTTC	CASSLTPSVGVNYGYTF
15	TRBJ1-5	NA	TRBV2	NA	TGTGCCAGCACCAATCAAGGGGGGGGTACGGAGCCCCAGCATTTT	CASTNQGGGTEPQHF
15	TRBJ2-3	NA	TRBV5-1	TRBD2	TGCGCCAGCAGCGTGGGACTAGCGGGAGGGGATACGCAGTATTTT	CASSVGLAGGDTQYF
15	TRBJ1-4	NA	TRBV7-2	TRBD1	TGTGCCAGCCGCCCGGGGGACAGCATAAATGAAAAACTGTTTTTT	CASRPGDSINEKLFF
14	TRBJ2-2	once	TRBV7-3	TRBD1	TGTGCCAGCAGCCTGACAGGGCGTACCGGGGAGCTGTTTTTT	CASSLTGRTGELFF
17	TRBJ2-3	NA	TRBV27	TRBD2	TGTGCCAGCAGTTTGGCGCCTAGACTAGCGGGAGGGGATACGCAGTATTTT	CASSLAPRLAGGDTQYF
15	TRBJ1-2	NA	TRBV27	NA	TGTGCCAGCAGTCCCCACGTGTCCGAGAGCTATGGCTACACCTTC	CASSPHVSESYGYTF
12	TRBJ1-2	NA	TRBV4-3	NA	TGCGCCAGCAGCTCTCATAGATATGGCTACACCTTC	CASSSHRYGYTF
16	TRBJ1-4	NA	TRBV7-9	NA	TGTGCCAGCAGCTCGAGACTGATACCAACTAATGAAAAACTGTTTTTT	CASSSRLIPTNEKLFF
15	TRBJ2-1	few	TRBV7-2	NA	TGTGCCAGCAGGCCCCGACTAGTACCCGACAATGAGCAGTTCTTC	CASRPRLVPDNEQFF
13	TRBJ1-1	NA	TRBV12-3/TRBV12-4	TRBD1	TGTGCCAGCAGTTTCGTCAGGGGGACTGAAGCTTTCTTT	CASSFVRGTEAFF
15	TRBJ2-3	NA	TRBV14	NA	TGTGCCAGCAGCTCCCGGCCGGGGAGCACAGATACGCAGTATTTT	CASSSRPGSTDTQYF
15	TRBJ1-2	NA	TRBV11-2	NA	TGTGCCAGCTTCAGGGGCGGCGGGTTGGCTGATGGCTACACCTTC	CASFRGGGLADGYTF
16	TRBJ2-1	NA	TRBV7-2	TRBD2	TGTGCCAGCAGCTTAATGGGGACTAGCGGTTACAATGAGCAGTTCTTC	CASSLMGTSGYNEQFF
13	TRBJ1-5	NA	TRBV7-3	NA	TGTGCCAGCAGCCAGGGGATGGGTCAGCCCCAGCATTTT	CASSQGMGQPQHF
15	TRBJ1-1	NA	TRBV5-1	NA	TGCGCCAGCAGGTTGAGGCAGGGCATGAACACTGAAGCTTTCTTT	CASRLRQGMNTEAFF
13	TRBJ1-4	NA	TRBV30	NA	TGTGCCTGGAGTACAGGGCGGCGTGAAAAACTGTTTTTT	CAWSTGRREKLFF